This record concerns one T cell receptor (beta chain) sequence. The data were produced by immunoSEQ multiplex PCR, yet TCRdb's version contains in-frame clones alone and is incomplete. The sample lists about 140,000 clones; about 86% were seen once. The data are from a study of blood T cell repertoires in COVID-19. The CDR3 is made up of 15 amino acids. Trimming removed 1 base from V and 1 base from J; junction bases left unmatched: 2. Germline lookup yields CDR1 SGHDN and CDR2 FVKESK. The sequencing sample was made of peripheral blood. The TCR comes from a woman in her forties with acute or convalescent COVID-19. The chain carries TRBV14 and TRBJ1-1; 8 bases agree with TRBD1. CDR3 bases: TGTGCCAGCAGCCAAGGGACAGGGAGGAACACTGAAGCTTTCTTT. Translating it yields CASSQGTGRNTEAFF. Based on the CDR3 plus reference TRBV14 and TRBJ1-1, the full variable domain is EAGVTQFPSHSVIEKGQTVTLRCDPISGHDNLYWYRRVMGKEIKFLLHFVKESKQDESGMPNNRFLAERTGGTYSTLKVQPAELEDSGVYFCASSQGTGRNTEAFFGQGTRLTVV.